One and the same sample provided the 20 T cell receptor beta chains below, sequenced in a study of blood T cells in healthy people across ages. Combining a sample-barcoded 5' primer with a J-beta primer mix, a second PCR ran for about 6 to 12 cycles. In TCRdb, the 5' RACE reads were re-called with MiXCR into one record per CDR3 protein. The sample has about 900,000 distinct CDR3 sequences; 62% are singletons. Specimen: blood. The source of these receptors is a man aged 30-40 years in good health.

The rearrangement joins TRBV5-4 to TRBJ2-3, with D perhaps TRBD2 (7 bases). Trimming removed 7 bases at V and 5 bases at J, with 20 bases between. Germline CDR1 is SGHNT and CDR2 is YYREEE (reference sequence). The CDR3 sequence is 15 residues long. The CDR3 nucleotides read TGTGCCAGCGGATTGACGGGGGGCGGGGAAGATACGCAGTATTTT. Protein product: CASGLTGGGEDTQYF.

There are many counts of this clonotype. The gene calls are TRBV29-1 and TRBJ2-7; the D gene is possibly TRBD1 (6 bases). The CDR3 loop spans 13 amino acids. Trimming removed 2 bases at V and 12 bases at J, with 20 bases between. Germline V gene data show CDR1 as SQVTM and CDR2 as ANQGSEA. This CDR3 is CSVEPGLRQVRYF. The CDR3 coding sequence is TGCAGCGTTGAACCGGGCCTAAGACAGGTCCGGTACTTC.

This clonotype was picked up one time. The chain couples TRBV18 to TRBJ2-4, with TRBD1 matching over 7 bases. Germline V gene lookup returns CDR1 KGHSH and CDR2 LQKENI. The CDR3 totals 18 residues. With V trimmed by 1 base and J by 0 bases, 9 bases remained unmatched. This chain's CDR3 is CASSPRLTGKLAKNIQYF. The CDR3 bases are TGTGCCAGCTCACCACGACTGACAGGGAAATTAGCCAAAAACATTCAGTACTTC.

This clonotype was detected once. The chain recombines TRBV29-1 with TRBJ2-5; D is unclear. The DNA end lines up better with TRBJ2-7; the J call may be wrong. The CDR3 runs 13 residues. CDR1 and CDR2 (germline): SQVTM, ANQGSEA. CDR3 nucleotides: TGCAGCGTTGAAATACCAGGTAGCTACGAGCAGTACTTC. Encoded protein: CSVEIPGSYEQYF.

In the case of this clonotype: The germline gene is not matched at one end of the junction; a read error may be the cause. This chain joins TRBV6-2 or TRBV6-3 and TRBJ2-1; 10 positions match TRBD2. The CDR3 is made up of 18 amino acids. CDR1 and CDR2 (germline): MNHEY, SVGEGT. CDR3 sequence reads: CASSSMPLAGAYPNEQFF. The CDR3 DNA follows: TGTGCCAGCAGCTCGATGCCCCTAGCGGGGGCCTACCCCAATGAACAGTTCTTC.

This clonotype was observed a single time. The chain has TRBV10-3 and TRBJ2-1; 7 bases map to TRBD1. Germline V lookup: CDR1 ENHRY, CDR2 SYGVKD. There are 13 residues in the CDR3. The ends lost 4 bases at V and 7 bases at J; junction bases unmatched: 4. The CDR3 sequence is CAISVQGRNEQFF. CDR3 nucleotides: TGTGCCATCAGTGTACAGGGGCGGAATGAGCAGTTCTTC.

Here the CDR3 reads CSARPVGSTDTQYF. Here the CDR3 DNA reads TGCAGTGCTAGGCCGGTCGGTAGCACAGATACGCAGTATTTT. The chain couples TRBV20-1 to TRBJ2-3; no clear D. Trimming pared 3 bases from V and 0 bases from J, leaving 10 bases between. Germline V gives CDR1 DFQATT, CDR2 SNEGSKA (reference sequence). This CDR3 spans 14 amino acids.

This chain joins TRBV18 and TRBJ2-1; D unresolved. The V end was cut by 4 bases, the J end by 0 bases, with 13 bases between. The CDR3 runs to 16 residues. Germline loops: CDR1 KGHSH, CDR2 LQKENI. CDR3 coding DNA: TGTGCCAGCTCACGCTCCGTTCTTAGCTCCTACAATGAGCAGTTCTTC. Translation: CASSRSVLSSYNEQFF.

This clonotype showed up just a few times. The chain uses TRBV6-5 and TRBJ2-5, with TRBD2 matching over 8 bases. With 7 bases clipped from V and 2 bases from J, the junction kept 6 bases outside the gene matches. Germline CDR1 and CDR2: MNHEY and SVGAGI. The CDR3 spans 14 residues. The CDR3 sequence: CASKIAGLQETQYF. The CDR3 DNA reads TGTGCCAGCAAAATAGCGGGGTTACAAGAGACCCAGTACTTC.

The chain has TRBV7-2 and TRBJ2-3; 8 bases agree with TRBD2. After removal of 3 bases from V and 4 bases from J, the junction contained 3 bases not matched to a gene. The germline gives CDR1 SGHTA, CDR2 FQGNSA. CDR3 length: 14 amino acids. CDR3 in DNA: TGTGCCAGCAGCTTTAGCGGGGCGGCAGATACGCAGTATTTT. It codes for CASSFSGAADTQYF.

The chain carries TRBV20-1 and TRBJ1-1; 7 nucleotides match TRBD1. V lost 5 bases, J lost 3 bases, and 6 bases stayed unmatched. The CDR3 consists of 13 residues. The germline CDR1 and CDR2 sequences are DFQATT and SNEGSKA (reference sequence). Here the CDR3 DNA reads TGCAGTGCTCATACAGGGGCGGACACTGAAGCTTTCTTT. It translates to CSAHTGADTEAFF.

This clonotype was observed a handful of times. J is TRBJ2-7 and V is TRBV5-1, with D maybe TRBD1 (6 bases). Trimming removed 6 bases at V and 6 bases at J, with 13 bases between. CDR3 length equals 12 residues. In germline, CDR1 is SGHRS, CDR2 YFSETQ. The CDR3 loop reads CASTGQDGEQYF. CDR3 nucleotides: TGCGCCAGCACGGGACAAGACGGCGAGCAGTACTTC.

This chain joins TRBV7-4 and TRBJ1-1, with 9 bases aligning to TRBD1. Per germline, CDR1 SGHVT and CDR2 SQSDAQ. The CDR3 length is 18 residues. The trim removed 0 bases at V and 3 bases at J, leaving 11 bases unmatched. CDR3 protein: CASSLAPCGTGLYTEAFF. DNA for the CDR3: TGTGCCAGCAGCTTAGCGCCTTGCGGGACAGGGTTGTACACTGAAGCTTTCTTT. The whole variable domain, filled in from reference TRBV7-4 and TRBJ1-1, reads GAGVSQSPRYKVAKRGRDVALRCDSISGHVTLYWYRQTLGQGSEVLTYSQSDAQRDKSGRPSGRFSAERPERSVSTLKIQRTEQGDSAVYLCASSLAPCGTGLYTEAFFGQGTRLTVV.

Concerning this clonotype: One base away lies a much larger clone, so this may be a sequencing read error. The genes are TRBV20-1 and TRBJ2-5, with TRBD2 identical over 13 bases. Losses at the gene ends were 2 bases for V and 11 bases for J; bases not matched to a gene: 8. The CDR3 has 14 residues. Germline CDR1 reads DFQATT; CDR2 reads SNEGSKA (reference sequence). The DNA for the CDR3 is TGCAGTGCTAGACCGGGACTAGCGGGAAGTGAGCAGTACTTC. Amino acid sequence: CSARPGLAGSEQYF.

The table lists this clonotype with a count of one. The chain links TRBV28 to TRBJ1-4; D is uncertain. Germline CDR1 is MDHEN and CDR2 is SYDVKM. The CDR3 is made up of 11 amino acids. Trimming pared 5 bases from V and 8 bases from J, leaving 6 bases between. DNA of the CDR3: TGTGCCAGCAGTCACCGAGAAAAACTGTTTTTT. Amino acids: CASSHREKLFF.

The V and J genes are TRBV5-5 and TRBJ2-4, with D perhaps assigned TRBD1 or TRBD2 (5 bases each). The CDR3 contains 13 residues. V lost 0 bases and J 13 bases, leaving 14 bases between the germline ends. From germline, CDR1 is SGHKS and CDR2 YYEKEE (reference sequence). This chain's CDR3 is CASSLEGFGEQYF. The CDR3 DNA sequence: TGTGCCAGCAGCTTGGAGGGGTTTGGGGAGCAGTACTTC. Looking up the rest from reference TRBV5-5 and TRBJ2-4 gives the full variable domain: DAGVTQSPTHLIKTRGQQVTLRCSPISGHKSVSWYQQVLGQGPQFIFQYYEKEERGRGNFPDRFSARQFPNYSSELNVNALLLGDSALYLCASSLEGFGEQYFGAGTRLSVL.

CDR3 protein: CASTDRAMYYEQYF. The CDR3 DNA reads TGTGCCAGTACCGACAGGGCGATGTACTACGAGCAGTACTTC. This chain links TRBV28 with TRBJ2-7; 7 bases fit TRBD1. J lost 3 bases, V lost 9 bases, and 11 bases had no gene match. From germline, CDR1 is MDHEN and CDR2 SYDVKM. The CDR3 consists of 14 residues. The full variable domain, with the rest looked up from reference TRBV28 and TRBJ2-7, is DVKVTQSSRYLVKRTGEKVFLECVQDMDHENMFWYRQDPGLGLRLIYFSYDVKMKEKGDIPEGYSVSREKKERFSLILESASTNQTSMYLCASTDRAMYYEQYFGPGTRLTVT.

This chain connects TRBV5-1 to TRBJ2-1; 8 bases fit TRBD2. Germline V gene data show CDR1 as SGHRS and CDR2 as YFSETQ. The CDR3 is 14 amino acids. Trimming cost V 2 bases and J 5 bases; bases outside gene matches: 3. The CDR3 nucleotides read TGCGCCAGCAGCTTTGAAGCGGGGGACAATGAGCAGTTCTTC. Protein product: CASSFEAGDNEQFF.

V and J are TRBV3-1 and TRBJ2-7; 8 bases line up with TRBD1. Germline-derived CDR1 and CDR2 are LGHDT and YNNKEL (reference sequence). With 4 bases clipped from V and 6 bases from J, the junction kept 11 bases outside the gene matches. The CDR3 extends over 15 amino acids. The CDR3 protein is CASSPRDRGRGEQYF. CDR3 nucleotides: TGTGCCAGCAGCCCCAGAGACAGGGGTCGTGGCGAGCAGTACTTC.

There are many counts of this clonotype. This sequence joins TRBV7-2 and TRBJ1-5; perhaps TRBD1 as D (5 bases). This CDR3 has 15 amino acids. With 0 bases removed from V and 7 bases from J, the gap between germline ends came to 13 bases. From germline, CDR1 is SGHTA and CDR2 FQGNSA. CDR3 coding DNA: TGTGCCAGCAGCTTAGCTGGGGGAGGAGTCCAGCCCCAGCATTTT. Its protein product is CASSLAGGGVQPQHF.